A single sample is the source of the 25 T cell receptor beta chains below, sequenced in a study of T cells after yellow fever vaccination (dated by TCRdb to about 2019). Library generation was performed with 5' RACE. For sequencing, an Illumina NovaSeq 6000 was employed. In-frame beta chains were kept once TCRdb had trimmed the public reads at Q25 with fastp and called clones with MiXCR. Each CDR3 protein gets just one entry, which takes the most common genes and DNA from the rows behind it. This sample comprises approximately 450,000 distinct CDR3 sequences, around 19% of them detected only once. The top ten clonotypes cover 18% of the sample. The intended sense of this specimen's treatment or condition label: live attenuated yellow fever vaccine strain. The specimen was PBMCs, collected before the yellow fever booster vaccination. Receptor source: a man aged 18-30 years who received the YFV17D yellow fever vaccine.

This clonotype was recorded a few times. The chain couples TRBV7-8 to TRBJ2-1, with a weak D call TRBD2 (6 bases). V lost 5 bases and J lost 10, with 18 bases in between. CDR1 SGHVS and CDR2 FQNEAQ come from the germline V gene. This CDR3 spans 14 amino acids. The CDR3 nucleotides are TGTGCCAGCAGCCCACTGACGGGGGTTGAAGAGCAGTTCTTC. Translation gives CASSPLTGVEEQFF.

The V and J genes are TRBV2 and TRBJ1-6, with TRBD1 matching 7 bases. V dropped 5 bases and J dropped 9; count of bases not matched to a gene: 10. The germline CDR1 and CDR2 sequences are SNHLY and FYNNEI. This CDR3 comprises 15 residues. The DNA for the CDR3 is TGTGCCAGCAGTTTAGGGGGCGCGGGGATTTCACCCCTCCACTTT. Amino acids: CASSLGGAGISPLHF. The complete variable domain, with remaining parts taken from reference TRBV2 and TRBJ1-6, reads EPEVTQTPSHQVTQMGQEVILRCVPISNHLYFYWYRQILGQKVEFLVSFYNNEISEKSEIFDDQFSVERPDGSNFTLKIRSTKLEDSAMYFCASSLGGAGISPLHFGNGTRLTVT.

This clonotype appeared a few times. V is TRBV15 and J is TRBJ2-5; TRBD2 matches at 12 bases. Germline V gene data show CDR1 as LNHNV and CDR2 as YYDKDF (reference sequence). The CDR3 is made up of 15 amino acids. The trim removed 6 bases at V and 4 bases at J, leaving 6 bases unmatched. The CDR3 sequence is CATRLAGGERETQYF. The CDR3 nucleotides are TGTGCCACCAGACTAGCGGGGGGCGAGAGAGAGACCCAGTACTTC.

The table lists this clonotype with a few counts. V usage is TRBV6-1 and J usage is TRBJ2-6, with D possibly TRBD2 on 5 matching bases. Per germline, CDR1 MNHNS and CDR2 SASEGT. The CDR3 runs to 17 residues. V gave up 7 bases and J gave up 4 bases, with 20 bases separating them. The CDR3: CASTARGPSAGANVLTF. The CDR3 DNA reads TGTGCCAGCACCGCACGGGGTCCCTCCGCCGGGGCCAACGTCCTGACTTTC.

The CDR3 is CASSYLRDWTGGQFF. The CDR3 bases are TGTGCCAGCAGTTACCTCCGGGACTGGACCGGCGGGCAGTTCTTC. V and J are TRBV6-2 or TRBV6-3 and TRBJ2-1, with D possibly being TRBD2 (6 bases). The V gene lost 2 bases and the J gene lost 12 bases, with 20 bases spanning the gap. CDR3 size: 15 residues. The V gene's germline CDR1 is MNHEY and CDR2 SVGEGT.

The chain has TRBV7-6 and TRBJ1-5; 9 nucleotides agree with TRBD1. Germline V lookup: CDR1 SGHVS, CDR2 FNYEAQ. The J segment lost 6 bases and the V segment lost 0 bases, leaving 9 bases of the junction unmatched. The CDR3 loop spans 17 amino acids. CDR3 loop: CASSLAQDTGGGQPQHF. CDR3 nucleotide sequence: TGTGCCAGCAGCTTAGCCCAAGACACAGGGGGCGGTCAGCCCCAGCATTTT.

This clonotype was seen ten or more times. V is TRBV28 and J is TRBJ2-4, with 9 bases lining up with TRBD1. From germline, CDR1 is MDHEN and CDR2 SYDVKM. The CDR3 is 18 amino acids. Trimming cost V 3 bases and J 5 bases; bases outside gene matches: 14. CDR3 region: CASSFLVATDRGENIQYF. Here the CDR3 DNA reads TGTGCCAGCAGTTTTTTAGTGGCAACGGACAGGGGCGAAAACATTCAGTACTTC.

The CDR3, as DNA: TGCGCCAGCAGCGGACCCTTCCCGGACAGAAACATTCAGTACTTC. Its translation: CASSGPFPDRNIQYF. The J gene is TRBJ2-4, the V gene TRBV5-1; TRBD1 is a possible D gene (6 bases). V lost 4 bases to trimming and J lost 6 bases, with 17 bases between them. The length of the CDR3 is 15 residues. Germline CDR1 is SGHRS and CDR2 is YFSETQ. Looking up the rest from reference TRBV5-1 and TRBJ2-4 gives the full variable domain: KAGVTQTPRYLIKTRGQQVTLSCSPISGHRSVSWYQQTPGQGLQFLFEYFSETQRNKGNFPGRFSGRQFSNSRSEMNVSTLELGDSALYLCASSGPFPDRNIQYFGAGTRLSVL.

The chain is built from TRBV15 and TRBJ1-4, with D unclear. The V end lost 5 bases, the J end lost 0 bases, and 13 bases lay between the germline ends. Germline V gene sequence: CDR1 LNHNV, CDR2 YYDKDF (reference sequence). The CDR3 runs 16 residues. The chain's CDR3 is CATSPKAYATNEKLFF. Written as DNA, the CDR3 is TGTGCCACCAGCCCTAAGGCGTACGCAACTAATGAAAAACTGTTTTTT.

The V gene is TRBV6-4, the J gene TRBJ2-2; unclear D gene. Trimming removed 3 bases at V and 1 base at J, with 6 bases between. This CDR3 comprises 14 residues. From germline, CDR1 is MRHNA and CDR2 SNTAGT. The CDR3 loop is CASSEGLNTGELFF. The CDR3 DNA is TGTGCCAGCAGTGAGGGGTTGAACACCGGGGAGCTGTTTTTT.

Only a few counts were recorded for this clonotype. J is TRBJ1-5 and V is TRBV7-2; D is uncertain. V was cut by 5 bases and J by 7 bases, with 12 bases left in between. This CDR3 comprises 13 residues. Germline V lookup: CDR1 SGHTA, CDR2 FQGNSA. DNA of the CDR3: TGTGCCAGCAGCGCGGCAGCAGAACAGCCCCAGCATTTT. Protein sequence: CASSAAAEQPQHF. Full variable domain (remainder filled in from reference TRBV7-2 and TRBJ1-5): GAGVSQSPSNKVTEKGKDVELRCDPISGHTALYWYRQSLGQGLEFLIYFQGNSAPDKSGLPSDRFSAERTGGSVSTLTIQRTQQEDSAVYLCASSAAAEQPQHFGDGTRLSIL.

The V gene is TRBV7-8, the J gene TRBJ1-4; 10 positions agree with TRBD1. Trimming took 5 bases from V and 8 from J; bases not matched to a gene: 14. Germline values: CDR1 SGHVS, CDR2 FQNEAQ. This CDR3 comprises 17 residues. Here the CDR3 reads CASSKETTGTGAEKLFF. In nucleotides, the CDR3 is TGTGCCAGCAGCAAAGAAACTACCGGGACAGGGGCCGAAAAACTGTTTTTT. The whole variable domain, filled in from reference TRBV7-8 and TRBJ1-4, reads GAGVSQSPRYKVAKRGQDVALRCDPISGHVSLFWYQQALGQGPEFLTYFQNEAQLDKSGLPSDRFFAERPEGSVSTLKIQRTQQEDSAVYLCASSKETTGTGAEKLFFGSGTQLSVL.

In this sample, this clonotype turned up a few times. V is TRBV7-2 and J is TRBJ2-2; no clear D gene. CDR1 is SGHTA and CDR2 is FQGNSA in the germline V gene. V gave up 4 bases and J gave up 4 bases, with 7 bases separating them. This CDR3 is 13 amino acids long. DNA for the CDR3: TGTGCCAGCAGCTCAAGGACCACCGGGGAGCTGTTTTTT. Protein sequence: CASSSRTTGELFF.

Many counts were recorded for this clonotype. The chain combines TRBV11-2 with TRBJ2-4, with TRBD2 as a possible D gene (6 bases). Germline assignment: CDR1 SGHAT and CDR2 FQNNGV. This CDR3 region has 13 residues. The V end was cut by 4 bases, the J end by 8 bases, with 12 bases between. The CDR3 coding sequence is TGTGCCAGCAGCTCCTTGGGGGGAGACATTCAGTACTTC. Residues: CASSSLGGDIQYF.

This clonotype was detected a few times. As DNA, the CDR3 is TGTGCCAGCAGTGGGGGCAACCGACGAAACTATGGCTACACCTTC. The encoded protein is CASSGGNRRNYGYTF. The chain links TRBV27 to TRBJ1-2, with a possible D match to TRBD1 (6 bases). Trimming cost V 5 bases and J 2 bases, with 15 bases left between them. This CDR3 is 15 amino acids long. Germline CDR1 and CDR2: MNHEY and SMNVEV (reference sequence).

The chain couples TRBV12-5 to TRBJ1-1; TRBD1 might be the D (6 bases). The germline V gene encodes CDR1 LGHNT and CDR2 FRNRAP. The ends were cut back, 3 bases at V and 1 base at J, with 9 bases in the middle. The CDR3 extends over 14 amino acids. The CDR3, as DNA: TGTGCTAGTGGTTTAGGGGGGGAGAACACTGAAGCTTTCTTT. Its translation: CASGLGGENTEAFF. The variable domain in full, completed from reference TRBV12-5 and TRBJ1-1, reads DARVTQTPRHKVTEMGQEVTMRCQPILGHNTVFWYRQTMMQGLELLAYFRNRAPLDDSGMPKDRFSAEMPDATLATLKIQPSEPRDSAVYFCASGLGGENTEAFFGQGTRLTVV.

This clonotype was counted many times. This sequence joins TRBV5-1 and TRBJ2-1, with a weak D call TRBD1 (6 bases). The germline V gene has CDR1 SGHRS and CDR2 YFSETQ. V lost 2 bases and J lost 2, with 8 bases in between. This CDR3 has 14 residues. The CDR3 DNA is TGCGCCAGCAGCTTCACAGGGCCCTACAATGAGCAGTTCTTC. Its protein product is CASSFTGPYNEQFF.

The chain links TRBV4-2 to TRBJ1-1; 8 positions agree with TRBD1. The CDR3 length is 17 residues. The germline CDR1 and CDR2 sequences are LGHNA and YNFKEQ. J lost 13 bases, V lost 3 bases, and 22 bases had no gene match. The CDR3 reads CASSQDREKRHAGIGFF. The CDR3 coding sequence is TGTGCCAGCAGCCAGGACAGGGAGAAAAGACACGCGGGGATAGGTTTCTTT.

This clonotype was detected a few times. J is TRBJ2-7 and V is TRBV7-8; D is ambiguous. V lost 3 bases and J lost 2, with 14 bases in between. This CDR3 spans 15 amino acids. Germline V gives CDR1 SGHVS, CDR2 FQNEAQ. The CDR3 reads CASSLPLDRPYEQYF. CDR3 coding DNA: TGTGCCAGCAGCTTGCCTTTGGATAGGCCCTACGAGCAGTACTTC.

This chain joins TRBV29-1 and TRBJ2-1; 10 nucleotides line up with TRBD1. The length of the CDR3 is 13 residues. CDR1 is SQVTM and CDR2 is ANQGSEA in the germline V gene. CDR3 residues: CSLWTGGDNEQFF. As DNA, the CDR3 is TGCAGTCTATGGACAGGGGGGGACAATGAGCAGTTCTTC.

The chain carries TRBV6-2 or TRBV6-3 and TRBJ2-7; 9 bases agree with TRBD1. Per the germline V gene, CDR1 is MNHEY and CDR2 is SVGEGT. V lost 6 bases, J lost 6 bases, and 3 bases stayed unmatched. This CDR3 is built from 12 residues. The CDR3, as DNA: TGTGCCAGCAGCCTACAGGGGGCCGAGCAGTACGTC. It encodes CASSLQGAEQYV.

The sample holds a few counts of this clonotype. The chain joins TRBV4-3 to TRBJ2-1; TRBD1 matches at 7 bases. V lost 3 bases, J lost 2 bases, and 4 bases stayed unmatched. Germline V gene data show CDR1 as LGHNA and CDR2 as YSLEER. This CDR3 has 15 amino acids. Here the CDR3 reads CASSQSGQPYNEQFF. CDR3 sequence (DNA): TGCGCCAGCAGCCAGTCGGGACAGCCCTACAATGAGCAGTTCTTC.

This clonotype appeared a few times. The rearrangement links TRBV5-6 to TRBJ2-1; TRBD1 aligns across 9 bases. The CDR3 loop spans 14 amino acids. Per germline, CDR1 SGHDT and CDR2 YYEEEE. J lost 8 bases, V lost 7 bases, and 10 bases had no gene match. The CDR3 DNA follows: TGTGCCAGCGCTCCGGGACAGGGAGATTATGAGCAGTTCTTC. This translates into CASAPGQGDYEQFF.

Points on this clonotype: A much larger clone differs by one base, so this may be a read error. This CDR3 reads CASRPGTLPYVQYF. The CDR3 coding sequence is TGTGCCAGCAGGCCCGGGACTCTACCCTACGTGCAGTACTTC. The chain uses TRBV12-3 or TRBV12-4 and TRBJ2-7; the D gene is possibly TRBD2 (6 bases). The length of the CDR3 is 14 residues.

The chain is built from TRBV20-1 and TRBJ2-3, with a possible D match to TRBD2 (5 bases). Germline V CDR1 and CDR2: DFQATT, SNEGSKA (reference sequence). V lost 3 bases, J lost 4 bases, and 17 bases lay in between. This CDR3 has 15 residues. The CDR3 sequence: CSASGPKLVPDTQYF. CDR3 DNA sequence: TGCAGTGCTAGTGGCCCCAAACTAGTCCCAGATACGCAGTATTTT.